These 22 T cell receptor beta chains were sequenced from one sample in a study of control samples from healthy donors and cancer patients. The protocol was immunoSEQ multiplex PCR, while the TCRdb copy is restricted to in-frame clones and leaves out a portion. The data show about 110,000 clones, with roughly 80% seen just once and around 13% held by the top ten. Sequenced material: blood. The receptors stem from a woman between 45 and 65 years old in good health.

As to this clone: The same CDR3 arises from other DNA sequences in this sample as well. The chain links TRBV29-1 to TRBJ1-5; possible D gene TRBD1, 5 bases. Germline lookup yields CDR1 SQVTM and CDR2 ANQGSEA. CDR3 length: 13 residues. Trimming took 7 bases from V and 3 from J, leaving 13 bases between them. Written as DNA, the CDR3 is TGCAGCGCCGGGGGGGGGTCCAATCAGCCCCAGCATTTT. Its protein product is CSAGGGSNQPQHF.

This chain links TRBV29-1 with TRBJ1-3; D is uncertain. The CDR3 covers 13 residues. Germline V gene data show CDR1 as SQVTM and CDR2 as ANQGSEA. V was pared by 7 bases and J by 0 bases, with 10 bases between. CDR3 residues: CSAVPFSGNTIYF. The CDR3 nucleotides are TGCAGCGCCGTCCCCTTCTCTGGAAACACCATATATTTT. The entire variable domain, with the rest obtained from reference TRBV29-1 and TRBJ1-3, is as follows: SAVISQKPSRDICQRGTSLTIQCQVDSQVTMMFWYRQQPGQSLTLIATANQGSEATYESGFVIDKFPISRPNLTFSTLTVSNMSPEDSSIYLCSAVPFSGNTIYFGEGSWLTVV.

CDR3 bases: TGTGCCAGCAGCGAGGGACAGCGGAATTCACCCCTCCACTTT. This gives the protein CASSEGQRNSPLHF. The chain carries TRBV6-5 and TRBJ1-6, with TRBD1 matching 7 bases. CDR1 is MNHEY, CDR2 SVGAGI, per germline. V shed 6 bases and J 7 bases; nucleotides not matched to a gene: 6. CDR3 length: 14 residues.

The rearrangement uses TRBV7-8 and TRBJ2-3; 12 bases line up with TRBD2. The CDR3 covers 18 residues. CDR1 and CDR2 (germline): SGHVS, FQNEAQ. Trimming took 0 bases from V and 2 from J; bases not matched to a gene: 6. DNA of the CDR3: TGTGCCAGCAGCTTAGCCACTGGACTAGCGGGGAACACAGATACGCAGTATTTT. Translation gives CASSLATGLAGNTDTQYF. The full variable domain, rest sourced from reference TRBV7-8 and TRBJ2-3, is GAGVSQSPRYKVAKRGQDVALRCDPISGHVSLFWYQQALGQGPEFLTYFQNEAQLDKSGLPSDRFFAERPEGSVSTLKIQRTQQEDSAVYLCASSLATGLAGNTDTQYFGPGTRLTVL.

The V gene is TRBV7-9, the J gene TRBJ2-7, with unresolved D. Trimming removed 5 bases from V and 4 bases from J, with 12 bases in between. This CDR3 has 13 residues. In germline, CDR1 is SEHNR, CDR2 FQNEAQ (reference sequence). In DNA, the CDR3 is TGTGCCAGCAGCCCCCCAGGCTCGTACGAGCAGTACTTC. It encodes CASSPPGSYEQYF.

The J gene is TRBJ1-2, the V gene TRBV19; 7 bases fit TRBD1. CDR1 and CDR2 from the germline V gene are LNHDA and SQIVND (reference sequence). Germline trimming cut 5 bases from V and 4 bases from J; bases unmatched to any gene: 10. This CDR3 has 15 residues. CDR3 amino acids: CASSADRDEGYGYTF. The CDR3 DNA follows: TGTGCCAGTAGTGCCGACAGGGACGAGGGCTATGGCTACACCTTC.

This chain connects TRBV27 to TRBJ1-5; no clear D gene. V shed 0 bases and J shed 2 bases, with 14 bases lying between them. The V gene's germline CDR1 is MNHEY and CDR2 SMNVEV (reference sequence). The CDR3 runs 17 residues. CDR3 in DNA: TGTGCCAGCAGTTTATCCGGAAGGTCCGGGCGCAATCAGCCCCAGCATTTT. This codes for CASSLSGRSGRNQPQHF.

This chain connects TRBV29-1 to TRBJ2-6, with 9 bases lining up with TRBD1. The ends lost 6 bases at V and 3 bases at J; junction bases unmatched: 3. This CDR3 has 14 amino acids. Germline CDR1 and CDR2: SQVTM and ANQGSEA. The CDR3 loop reads CSVQDRGGANVLTF. The CDR3 region has the DNA TGCAGCGTCCAGGACAGGGGTGGGGCCAACGTCCTGACTTTC.

The chain is built from TRBV5-1 and TRBJ1-1; tentatively, D is TRBD1 (6 bases). V lost 0 bases and J 1 base, leaving 10 bases between the germline ends. Germline lookup yields CDR1 SGHRS and CDR2 YFSETQ. CDR3 size: 15 residues. The CDR3 spells CASSLAGTQNTEAFF. CDR3 in DNA: TGCGCCAGCAGCTTGGCCGGGACACAGAACACTGAAGCTTTCTTT. Drawing the rest from reference TRBV5-1 and TRBJ1-1, the complete variable domain is KAGVTQTPRYLIKTRGQQVTLSCSPISGHRSVSWYQQTPGQGLQFLFEYFSETQRNKGNFPGRFSGRQFSNSRSEMNVSTLELGDSALYLCASSLAGTQNTEAFFGQGTRLTVV.

This clone was detected only once. The J gene is TRBJ2-2, the V gene TRBV9, with 15 bases identical to TRBD2. V shed 3 bases and J 1 base; nucleotides not matched to a gene: 4. The CDR3 runs to 18 residues. CDR1 and CDR2 from the germline V gene are SGDLS and YYNGEE. The CDR3 protein is CASSARTSGGVNTGELFF. CDR3 DNA: TGTGCCAGCAGCGCCCGGACTAGCGGGGGGGTGAACACCGGGGAGCTGTTTTTT. Drawing the rest from reference TRBV9 and TRBJ2-2, the complete variable domain is DSGVTQTPKHLITATGQRVTLRCSPRSGDLSVYWYQQSLDQGLQFLIQYYNGEERAKGNILERFSAQQFPDLHSELNLSSLELGDSALYFCASSARTSGGVNTGELFFGEGSRLTVL.

The chain carries TRBV12-3 or TRBV12-4 and TRBJ1-5; possible D gene TRBD1, 5 bases. The CDR3 is 13 residues long. V lost 2 bases to trimming and J lost 4 bases, with 6 bases between them. The DNA of the CDR3 is TGTGCCAGCAGTTTACAGGGAAATCAGCCCCAGCATTTT. It specifies CASSLQGNQPQHF.

The J gene is TRBJ2-7, the V gene TRBV2; D possibly corresponds to TRBD1 (5 bases). Germline CDR1 SNHLY, CDR2 FYNNEI. The CDR3 contains 12 residues. V lost 3 bases and J lost 4, with 7 bases in between. DNA for the CDR3: TGTGCCAGCAGTGAGACAGTATACGAGCAGTACTTC. Translating gives CASSETVYEQYF.

Only a few counts were recorded for this clone. The V and J genes are TRBV28 and TRBJ1-5, with 8 bases aligning to TRBD1. The CDR3 loop spans 16 amino acids. After removal of 3 bases from V and 2 bases from J, the junction contained 6 bases not matched to a gene. Germline lookup yields CDR1 MDHEN and CDR2 SYDVKM. The chain's CDR3 is CASSLGQGAGNQPQHF. CDR3 DNA: TGTGCCAGCAGTTTGGGGCAGGGGGCCGGCAATCAGCCCCAGCATTTT.

The gene calls are TRBV7-2 and TRBJ1-6; 7 bases are a match to TRBD1. This CDR3 has 14 amino acids. V was clipped by 4 bases and J by 6 bases; unmatched bases: 3. CDR1 and CDR2 from the germline V gene are SGHTA and FQGNSA. CDR3 coding DNA: TGTGCCAGCAGCTCACAGGGGACTAATTCACCCCTCCACTTT. Translating it yields CASSSQGTNSPLHF.

The rearrangement joins TRBV11-3 to TRBJ2-3; D gene unclear. Germline assignment: CDR1 SGHNT and CDR2 YENEEA. CDR3 length: 15 residues. Trimming left V 4 bases short and J 5 bases short, with 16 bases between. The CDR3, as DNA: TGTGCCAGCAGCTCCCTAGGGCTAGATGAAGATACGCAGTATTTT. Amino acid sequence: CASSSLGLDEDTQYF.

The chain has TRBV28 and TRBJ1-6; 7 bases are a match to TRBD1. J gave up 11 bases and V 6 bases, and 16 bases lay outside the gene matches. CDR3 size: 16 residues. From germline, CDR1 is MDHEN and CDR2 SYDVKM. In DNA form, the CDR3 reads TGTGCCAGCAGGCCCGCGAGACAGGGCTCTGCAACACCCCTCCACTTT. Protein: CASRPARQGSATPLHF.

The chain is built from TRBV11-3 and TRBJ2-3, with D perhaps matching TRBD2 (5 bases). The germline V gene encodes CDR1 SGHNT and CDR2 YENEEA. The CDR3 is 15 amino acids. V lost 1 base to trimming and J lost 6 bases, with 14 bases between them. The CDR3 region is CASSLAAASSDTQYF. In DNA, the CDR3 is TGTGCCAGCAGCTTAGCAGCGGCTAGCTCGGATACGCAGTATTTT.

The rearrangement links TRBV30 to TRBJ1-1, with D hard to call. The germline gives CDR1 GTSNPN, CDR2 SVGIG (reference sequence). CDR3 length: 13 residues. Trimming left V 1 base short and J 3 bases short, with 9 bases between. The CDR3 nucleotides are TGTGCCTGGAGTGGTTTGAGTCACACTGAAGCTTTCTTT. This gives the protein CAWSGLSHTEAFF.

The chain is built from TRBV6-6 and TRBJ1-1; D is unclear. Trimming took 0 bases from V and 1 from J, leaving 9 bases between them. Germline lookup yields CDR1 MNHNY and CDR2 SVGAGI (reference sequence). The CDR3 is 15 residues long. The CDR3 is CASSYSNGKNTEAFF. For the CDR3, the DNA is TGTGCCAGCAGTTACTCGAACGGGAAGAACACTGAAGCTTTCTTT.

The rearrangement uses TRBV5-1 and TRBJ2-3; no clear D. The ends were cut back, 2 bases at V and 0 bases at J, with 1 base in the middle. From germline, CDR1 is SGHRS and CDR2 YFSETQ. This CDR3 region has 12 residues. CDR3 residues: CASSFSTDTQYF. CDR3 sequence (DNA): TGCGCCAGCAGCTTCAGCACAGATACGCAGTATTTT.

The chain carries TRBV5-1 and TRBJ2-5; 9 nucleotides agree with TRBD2. Germline CDR1 and CDR2: SGHRS and YFSETQ. With 7 bases clipped from V and 3 bases from J, the junction kept 10 bases outside the gene matches. There are 15 residues in the CDR3. DNA of the CDR3: TGCGCCAGCTTCCACCAGCGGGGGGACAAAGAGACCCAGTACTTC. It translates to CASFHQRGDKETQYF.

The chain couples TRBV19 to TRBJ1-2; possible D gene TRBD1, 5 bases. V lost 7 bases to trimming and J lost 6 bases, with 21 bases between them. In germline, CDR1 is LNHDA, CDR2 SQIVND (reference sequence). The CDR3 spans 15 residues. This CDR3 reads CASMAQGWNRDGYTF. CDR3 nucleotide sequence: TGTGCCAGTATGGCTCAGGGTTGGAATCGGGATGGCTACACCTTC.